A selection of T cell receptor beta chains follows, all from one sample in a study of blood T cell repertoires in COVID-19. The repertoire was sequenced with immunoSEQ multiplex PCR; TCRdb's copy has only in-frame clones and lacks some. This sample has about 380,000 clones; nearly 90% occur once, and the top ten carry about 6.5%. Input material: peripheral blood. The receptors here all came from a man aged 18-30 years with active or convalescent COVID-19. Both conserved end residues are part of each CDR3. Fields, in order: J gene, D gene, clone size, V gene, CDR3 DNA, CDR3 protein. A D gene is named only where the DNA matches it firmly. The size of a clone is reported for some rows only, either as once, few or many, or as a class for expanded clones.

j_call: TRBJ2-7; d_call: TRBD2; clone_size: .; v_call: TRBV6-5; cdr3_nt: TGTGCCAGCAGTTCGCAACCGCCGGGACTAGTGTACGAGCAGTACTTC; cdr3_aa: CASSSQPPGLVYEQYF
j_call: TRBJ1-5; d_call: TRBD1; clone_size: .; v_call: TRBV28; cdr3_nt: TGTGCCAGCAGTTCCCGGGACAGGGTTCGCGGGCAGCCCCAGCATTTT; cdr3_aa: CASSSRDRVRGQPQHF
j_call: TRBJ2-2; d_call: .; clone_size: .; v_call: TRBV4-1; cdr3_nt: TGCGCCAGCAGCGTCGCAGTCAACACCGGGGAGCTGTTTTTT; cdr3_aa: CASSVAVNTGELFF
j_call: TRBJ2-7; d_call: .; clone_size: .; v_call: TRBV6-5; cdr3_nt: TGTGCCAGCTCCCAGGGGAATACCTACGAGCAGTACTTC; cdr3_aa: CASSQGNTYEQYF
j_call: TRBJ2-5; d_call: .; clone_size: .; v_call: TRBV11-2; cdr3_nt: TGTGCCAGCAGCCCCGGGACAAAGCTAGAAGAGACCCAGTACTTC; cdr3_aa: CASSPGTKLEETQYF
j_call: TRBJ2-7; d_call: .; clone_size: .; v_call: TRBV19; cdr3_nt: TGTGCCAGTAGTATTCCCTCAGCGGCCGCCTACGAGCAGTACTTC; cdr3_aa: CASSIPSAAAYEQYF
j_call: TRBJ2-1; d_call: .; clone_size: .; v_call: TRBV9; cdr3_nt: TGTGCCAGCGCCCGATTGACCAGGGGGGCAAATGAGCAGTTCTTC; cdr3_aa: CASARLTRGANEQFF
j_call: TRBJ2-1; d_call: .; clone_size: .; v_call: TRBV2; cdr3_nt: TGTGCCAGCAGTGAAAGGGGACGCGGGGGCATTTACAATGAGCAGTTCTTC; cdr3_aa: CASSERGRGGIYNEQFF
j_call: TRBJ2-7; d_call: TRBD1; clone_size: once; v_call: TRBV6-2/TRBV6-3; cdr3_nt: TGTGCCAGCAGTTACTCGTCTACAGGGGGGCCCTACGAGCAGTACTTC; cdr3_aa: CASSYSSTGGPYEQYF
j_call: TRBJ2-1; d_call: .; clone_size: .; v_call: TRBV27; cdr3_nt: TGTGCCAGCAGTTTGGTACAGGGGGGGTACAATGAGCAGTTCTTC; cdr3_aa: CASSLVQGGYNEQFF
j_call: TRBJ2-3; d_call: .; clone_size: many; v_call: TRBV5-1; cdr3_nt: TGCGCCAGCAGCCCTCGGACTGGCACAGATACGCAGTATTTT; cdr3_aa: CASSPRTGTDTQYF
j_call: TRBJ2-2; d_call: TRBD2; clone_size: .; v_call: TRBV11-2; cdr3_nt: TGTGCCAGCAGCTTATTTAGCGGGGGGGGCTCGGCCGGGGAGCTGTTTTTT; cdr3_aa: CASSLFSGGGSAGELFF
j_call: TRBJ1-2; d_call: .; clone_size: .; v_call: TRBV6-5; cdr3_nt: TGTGCCAGCAGTATTACAGGGTCGAGCTGGGGCTACACCTTC; cdr3_aa: CASSITGSSWGYTF
j_call: TRBJ2-3; d_call: TRBD1; clone_size: once; v_call: TRBV18; cdr3_nt: TGTGCCAGCTCCCTAGGGGGCGGTGCAGATACGCAGTATTTT; cdr3_aa: CASSLGGGADTQYF
j_call: TRBJ2-1; d_call: TRBD1; clone_size: .; v_call: TRBV7-3; cdr3_nt: TGTGCCAGCAGCTCCAGTGGGACAGGGTACAATGAGCAGTTCTTC; cdr3_aa: CASSSSGTGYNEQFF
j_call: TRBJ1-1; d_call: .; clone_size: .; v_call: TRBV6-5; cdr3_nt: TGTGCCAGCAGCTATACAGGGACCGCTGAAGCTTTCTTT; cdr3_aa: CASSYTGTAEAFF
j_call: TRBJ2-1; d_call: .; clone_size: .; v_call: TRBV19; cdr3_nt: TGTGCCAGCCGGGGGACAGCTTACAATGAGCAGTTCTTC; cdr3_aa: CASRGTAYNEQFF